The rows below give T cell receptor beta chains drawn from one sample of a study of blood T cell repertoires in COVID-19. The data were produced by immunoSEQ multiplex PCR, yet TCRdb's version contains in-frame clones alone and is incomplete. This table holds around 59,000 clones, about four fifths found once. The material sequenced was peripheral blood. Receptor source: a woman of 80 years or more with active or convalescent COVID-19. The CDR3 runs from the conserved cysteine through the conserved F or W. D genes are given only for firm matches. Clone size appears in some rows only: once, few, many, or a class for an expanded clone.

cdr3_aa: CASSTGGSNTEAFF
cdr3_nt: TGTGCCAGTAGTACGGGGGGCTCCAACACTGAAGCTTTCTTT
j_call: TRBJ1-1
v_call: TRBV19
clone_size: NA
d_call: NA

cdr3_aa: CASSAYTDNEQFF
cdr3_nt: TGTGCCAGCAGCGCGTACACAGACAATGAGCAGTTCTTC
j_call: TRBJ2-1
v_call: TRBV7-3
clone_size: NA
d_call: NA

cdr3_aa: CASSKLSGQGHGSNQPQHF
cdr3_nt: TGTGCCAGCAGCAAATTATCAGGGCAGGGGCACGGTAGCAATCAGCCCCAGCATTTT
j_call: TRBJ1-5
v_call: TRBV21-1
clone_size: NA
d_call: NA

cdr3_aa: CASSQDLRGAIEAFF
cdr3_nt: TGCGCCAGCAGCCAAGATCTCCGGGGGGCCATTGAAGCTTTCTTT
j_call: TRBJ1-1
v_call: TRBV4-1
clone_size: NA
d_call: NA

cdr3_aa: CASSTSPGQDPSYEQYF
cdr3_nt: TGTGCCAGCAGCACTAGCCCCGGACAGGATCCTTCCTACGAGCAGTACTTC
j_call: TRBJ2-7
v_call: TRBV4-2
clone_size: NA
d_call: NA

cdr3_aa: CASSPVGGAPYNEQFF
cdr3_nt: TGTGCCAGCAGCCCCGTCGGGGGGGCCCCCTACAATGAGCAGTTCTTC
j_call: TRBJ2-1
v_call: TRBV7-3
clone_size: NA
d_call: TRBD2

cdr3_aa: CASRALSGNTIYF
cdr3_nt: TGTGCCAGCAGGGCCCTCTCTGGAAACACCATATATTTT
j_call: TRBJ1-3
v_call: TRBV6-5
clone_size: NA
d_call: NA

cdr3_aa: CASSWDREHGYTF
cdr3_nt: TGTGCCAGCAGCTGGGACAGGGAGCATGGCTACACCTTC
j_call: TRBJ1-2
v_call: TRBV28
clone_size: NA
d_call: TRBD1

cdr3_aa: CASRQRGRQETQYF
cdr3_nt: TGTGCCAGTAGACAACGGGGGAGGCAAGAGACCCAGTACTTC
j_call: TRBJ2-5
v_call: TRBV19
clone_size: NA
d_call: NA

cdr3_aa: CASSQSSGGGETQYF
cdr3_nt: TGTGCCAGCAGCCAGAGTAGCGGGGGCGGGGAGACCCAGTACTTC
j_call: TRBJ2-5
v_call: TRBV7-2
clone_size: NA
d_call: TRBD2

cdr3_aa: CASSRQADNYGYTF
cdr3_nt: TGTGCCAGCTCCCGACAGGCCGATAACTATGGCTACACCTTC
j_call: TRBJ1-2
v_call: TRBV9
clone_size: NA
d_call: NA

cdr3_aa: CASSYRALYQPQHF
cdr3_nt: TGTGCCAGCAGTTACAGGGCTCTTTATCAGCCCCAGCATTTT
j_call: TRBJ1-5
v_call: TRBV27
clone_size: few
d_call: NA

cdr3_aa: CASSVGSGQSTDTQYF
cdr3_nt: TGTGCCAGCAGCGTAGGTAGCGGACAAAGCACAGATACGCAGTATTTT
j_call: TRBJ2-3
v_call: TRBV9
clone_size: NA
d_call: NA

cdr3_aa: CASSQDLRGNYGYTF
cdr3_nt: TGCGCCAGCAGCCAAGATCTTCGGGGTAACTATGGCTACACCTTC
j_call: TRBJ1-2
v_call: TRBV4-1
clone_size: once
d_call: NA

cdr3_aa: CASSFGTGANTEAFF
cdr3_nt: TGTGCCAGCAGTTTTGGGACAGGGGCGAACACTGAAGCTTTCTTT
j_call: TRBJ1-1
v_call: TRBV7-8
clone_size: NA
d_call: TRBD1

cdr3_aa: CASSLSVEAFF
cdr3_nt: TGTGCCAGCAGCTTATCGGTTGAAGCTTTCTTT
j_call: TRBJ1-1
v_call: TRBV7-2
clone_size: NA
d_call: NA

cdr3_aa: CASSLTLGVGTDTQYF
cdr3_nt: TGTGCCAGCAGCTTAACCCTCGGGGTTGGCACAGATACGCAGTATTTT
j_call: TRBJ2-3
v_call: TRBV7-9
clone_size: NA
d_call: NA

cdr3_aa: CASSDPRGSGELFF
cdr3_nt: TGCGCCAGCAGCGATCCGAGGGGGTCCGGGGAGCTGTTTTTT
j_call: TRBJ2-2
v_call: TRBV5-1
clone_size: NA
d_call: NA

cdr3_aa: CASSLAGTGGYYGYTF
cdr3_nt: TGTGCCAGCAGCTTAGCGGGGACAGGGGGCTACTATGGCTACACCTTC
j_call: TRBJ1-2
v_call: TRBV7-2
clone_size: once
d_call: TRBD1

cdr3_aa: CASRQPRDSNDEQYF
cdr3_nt: TGCGCCAGCAGACAACCTCGGGACTCCAACGACGAGCAGTACTTC
j_call: TRBJ2-7
v_call: TRBV5-1
clone_size: NA
d_call: NA

cdr3_aa: CASTFSGGSGELFF
cdr3_nt: TGTGCCAGCACATTCAGCGGGGGGTCCGGGGAGCTGTTTTTT
j_call: TRBJ2-2
v_call: TRBV7-2
clone_size: NA
d_call: TRBD2

cdr3_aa: CASSYYTSPPYNEQFF
cdr3_nt: TGTGCCAGCAGCTACTATACCAGCCCCCCTTACAATGAGCAGTTCTTC
j_call: TRBJ2-1
v_call: TRBV7-2
clone_size: NA
d_call: NA

cdr3_aa: CASSPRGTAGEAFF
cdr3_nt: TGTGCCAGCAGCCCAAGAGGGACAGCCGGTGAAGCTTTCTTT
j_call: TRBJ1-1
v_call: TRBV11-2
clone_size: NA
d_call: TRBD1

cdr3_aa: CASSRAGQALTEAFF
cdr3_nt: TGTGCCAGCAGCCGGGCGGGGCAGGCCCTCACTGAAGCTTTCTTT
j_call: TRBJ1-1
v_call: TRBV11-2
clone_size: NA
d_call: NA

cdr3_aa: CATSDAGTSHETQYF
cdr3_nt: TGTGCCACCAGTGATGCCGGGACTAGCCATGAGACCCAGTACTTC
j_call: TRBJ2-5
v_call: TRBV24-1
clone_size: NA
d_call: TRBD2

cdr3_aa: CASSTGQELNYGYTF
cdr3_nt: TGTGCCAGTAGTACGGGACAGGAGCTTAACTATGGCTACACCTTC
j_call: TRBJ1-2
v_call: TRBV19
clone_size: NA
d_call: TRBD1

cdr3_aa: CASSLLIDRDTDTQYF
cdr3_nt: TGTGCCAGCAGCTTACTGATTGACAGGGACACAGATACGCAGTATTTT
j_call: TRBJ2-3
v_call: TRBV11-2
clone_size: NA
d_call: TRBD1

cdr3_aa: CSVAGWRGGHTQYF
cdr3_nt: TGCAGCGTTGCAGGCTGGCGGGGGGGCCATACGCAGTATTTT
j_call: TRBJ2-3
v_call: TRBV29-1
clone_size: NA
d_call: TRBD2

cdr3_aa: CASSYSFSPGYSNQPQHF
cdr3_nt: TGTGCCAGCAGTTACTCGTTTTCCCCAGGATATAGCAATCAGCCCCAGCATTTT
j_call: TRBJ1-5
v_call: TRBV6-2/TRBV6-3
clone_size: NA
d_call: NA

cdr3_aa: CASSQGRAFF
cdr3_nt: TGTGCCAGCAGCCAGGGGAGAGCTTTCTTT
j_call: TRBJ1-1
v_call: TRBV28
clone_size: NA
d_call: NA

cdr3_aa: CASRDRFFGEKLFF
cdr3_nt: TGTGCCAGCAGGGACAGGTTCTTTGGGGAAAAACTGTTTTTT
j_call: TRBJ1-4
v_call: TRBV6-6
clone_size: NA
d_call: TRBD1

cdr3_aa: CASSEVGRGSPLHF
cdr3_nt: TGTGCCAGCAGTGAAGTGGGGCGCGGTTCACCCCTCCACTTT
j_call: TRBJ1-6
v_call: TRBV2
clone_size: once
d_call: NA

cdr3_aa: CASSLGEAAGYTF
cdr3_nt: TGCGCCAGCAGCTTAGGAGAGGCAGCTGGCTACACCTTC
j_call: TRBJ1-2
v_call: TRBV5-1
clone_size: NA
d_call: NA

cdr3_aa: CASSQDPTLATQYF
cdr3_nt: TGCGCCAGCAGCCAAGACCCCACACTAGCGACGCAGTACTTC
j_call: TRBJ2-7
v_call: TRBV4-1
clone_size: NA
d_call: TRBD2

cdr3_aa: CASSDRDSPLHF
cdr3_nt: TGTGCCAGCAGCGACAGGGATTCACCCCTCCACTTT
j_call: TRBJ1-6
v_call: TRBV28
clone_size: NA
d_call: TRBD1

cdr3_aa: CASSQDPSQPQHF
cdr3_nt: TGTGCCAGCAGCCAAGATCCGTCTCAGCCCCAGCATTTT
j_call: TRBJ1-5
v_call: TRBV4-2
clone_size: NA
d_call: NA

cdr3_aa: CASSSRSGGYTF
cdr3_nt: TGTGCCAGCAGTTCGCGGTCTGGGGGCTACACCTTC
j_call: TRBJ1-2
v_call: TRBV6-2/TRBV6-3
clone_size: NA
d_call: NA

cdr3_aa: CASNRLAGGTGELFF
cdr3_nt: TGTGCCAGCAACCGACTAGCGGGGGGTACCGGGGAGCTGTTTTTT
j_call: TRBJ2-2
v_call: TRBV2
clone_size: NA
d_call: TRBD2

cdr3_aa: CASSLVRTGGGSSPLHF
cdr3_nt: TGTGCCAGCAGCTTAGTTAGGACAGGGGGCGGATCATCACCCCTCCACTTT
j_call: TRBJ1-6
v_call: TRBV7-2
clone_size: NA
d_call: TRBD1

cdr3_aa: CASSQEVRTGIETQYF
cdr3_nt: TGCGCCAGCAGCCAAGAAGTTCGGACAGGGATCGAGACCCAGTACTTC
j_call: TRBJ2-5
v_call: TRBV4-3
clone_size: NA
d_call: TRBD1

cdr3_aa: CATSGRLNEQFF
cdr3_nt: TGTGCCACCAGTGGCAGACTCAATGAGCAGTTCTTC
j_call: TRBJ2-1
v_call: TRBV24-1
clone_size: NA
d_call: NA

cdr3_aa: CASRRTGAYEQYF
cdr3_nt: TGTGCCAGCAGGAGAACAGGGGCCTACGAGCAGTACTTC
j_call: TRBJ2-7
v_call: TRBV12-3/TRBV12-4
clone_size: NA
d_call: TRBD1

cdr3_aa: CASSLRGLAGGETQYF
cdr3_nt: TGTGCCAGCAGCCTCAGGGGACTAGCGGGGGGTGAGACCCAGTACTTC
j_call: TRBJ2-5
v_call: TRBV5-6
clone_size: NA
d_call: TRBD2